This TCR beta chain was captured by sequencing in a study of shared clonotypes between healthy human individuals. CD45RA-negative memory and CD45RA+ naive subsets were split from the CD4+ cells. At the deep level, the assay was run. TCRdb's copy holds only in-frame clones and misses some; the assay was immunoSEQ multiplex PCR. The repertoire has some 2,500,000 clones, around 92% of them found once; the top ten carry approximately 0.41%. The V and J ends lost 6 bases and 7 bases, in that order; junction bases with no gene match: 9. The CDR3 extends over 14 amino acids. Germline-derived CDR1 and CDR2 are SNHLY and FYNNEI.

This sequence originates from a man in his late teens or twenties in good health. Some clones in this sample may be carry-over from other donors' samples. Input material: naive CD4+ T cells from PBMCs. Subset here: CD45RA+ positively selected. This chain connects TRBV2 to TRBJ2-5; 9 bases align to TRBD1. The CDR3 coding sequence is TGTGCCAGCAGCCTCGGACAGGGGCTAGGGACCCAGTACTTC. Translated, it gives CASSLGQGLGTQYF.